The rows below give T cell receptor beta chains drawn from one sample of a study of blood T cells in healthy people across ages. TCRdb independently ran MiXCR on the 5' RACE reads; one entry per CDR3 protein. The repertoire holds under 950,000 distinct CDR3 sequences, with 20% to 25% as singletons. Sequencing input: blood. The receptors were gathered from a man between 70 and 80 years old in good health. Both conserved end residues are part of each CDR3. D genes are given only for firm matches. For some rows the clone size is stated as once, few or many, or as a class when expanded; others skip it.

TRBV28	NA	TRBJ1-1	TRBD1	TGTGCCAGCAGTACCGCGGACAGGGGGACGAACACTGAAGCTTTCTTT	CASSTADRGTNTEAFF
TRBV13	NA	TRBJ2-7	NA	TGTGCCAGCAGCTTAGACGGCCCCAGCTCCTACGAGCAGTACTTC	CASSLDGPSSYEQYF
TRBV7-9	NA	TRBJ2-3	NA	TGTGCCAGCTTAGGGGGGGCAGATACGCAGTATTTT	CASLGGADTQYF
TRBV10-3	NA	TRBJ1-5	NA	TGTGCCATCAGAGGGGGTACAGGGAATCAGCCCCAGCATTTT	CAIRGGTGNQPQHF
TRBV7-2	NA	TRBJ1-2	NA	TGTGCCAGCAGCTCTGACCCGGGACGGATTTCCCTGGGCTACACCTTC	CASSSDPGRISLGYTF
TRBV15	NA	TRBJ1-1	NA	TGTGCCACCAGCAGAGATTATAGGGGTACGGGGAACACTGAAGCTTTCTTT	CATSRDYRGTGNTEAFF
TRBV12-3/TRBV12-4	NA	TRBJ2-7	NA	TGTGCCAGCAGTTACGTCCTATCCGAGCAGTACTTC	CASSYVLSEQYF
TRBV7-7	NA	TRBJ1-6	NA	TGTGCCAGCAGTCTCGGATGCGATTCACCCCTCCACTTT	CASSLGCDSPLHF
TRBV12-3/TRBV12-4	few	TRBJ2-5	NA	TGTGCCAGCGGACGGGGGACCCAAGAGACCCAGTACTTC	CASGRGTQETQYF
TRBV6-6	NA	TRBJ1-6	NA	TGTGCCAGCAGTTACGGGGGTTATTCACCCCTCCACTTT	CASSYGGYSPLHF
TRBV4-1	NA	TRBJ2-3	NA	TGCGCCAGCAGCCAACGGCCCGACACAGATACGCAGTATTTT	CASSQRPDTDTQYF
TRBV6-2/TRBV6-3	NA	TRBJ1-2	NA	TGTGCCAGCAGTTACCCACCGCAAGGCTACACCTTC	CASSYPPQGYTF
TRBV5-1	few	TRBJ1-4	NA	TGCGCCAGCAGCGAACAGGGTGGTCCGAATGAAAAACTGTTTTTT	CASSEQGGPNEKLFF
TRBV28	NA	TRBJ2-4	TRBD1	TGTGCCAGCACCACGACAGGGGTGGGCAAAAACATTCAGTACTTC	CASTTTGVGKNIQYF
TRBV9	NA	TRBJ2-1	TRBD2	TGTGCCAGCAGCGTCAGACTAGCGGGTTACAATGAGCAGTTCTTC	CASSVRLAGYNEQFF
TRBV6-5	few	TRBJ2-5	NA	TGTGCCAGCAGTTACTCGATTGGGTTCGGGGAGACCCAGTACTTC	CASSYSIGFGETQYF
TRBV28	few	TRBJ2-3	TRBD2	TGTGCCAGCACCATGTTGGCTAGCGGGAGTGGAGATACGCAGTATTTT	CASTMLASGSGDTQYF
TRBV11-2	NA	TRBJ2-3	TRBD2	TGTGCCAGCAGCCTAGCGGGGCGCGAAGATACGCAGTATTTT	CASSLAGREDTQYF